This section outlines one T cell receptor (beta chain) sequence together with its context. This receptor's antigen is unknown. Within one base of it there is no much larger clone, and no base qualities were kept. This record comes from a study of cytomegalovirus exposure and HLA in healthy donors (dated by TCRdb to the late 2010s). In terms of the full investigation: In an earlier analysis of under 750 of the donors, 276 Gb of sequence data and 100 million or so unique TCR beta sequences from 150 million to 200 million T cells were reported. An early release that covered 640 HLA-typed donors contained around 300 gigabases of sequencing data and approximately 85 million unique TCR sequences. Among the roughly 400 genotyped donors, roughly 80% belonged to the genetic ancestry cluster associated with self-reported Caucasian donors. The study aimed to test whether cataloging public T cell receptors could reveal signatures of past pathogen exposure. The study used immunosequencing to profile the T cell repertoires of approximately 690 subjects and linked those repertoires to cytomegalovirus serostatus. Besides the first cohort of 500 to 700 subjects, a separate validation cohort made up of 120 different subjects was used. To predict cytomegalovirus infection status, the study combined high-throughput TCR immunosequencing, statistical association of individual TCRs with disease status, and machine learning. A later analysis re-examined previously published TCR beta repertoires from 500 to 700 donors and added high-resolution HLA genotyping to investigate patterns of TCR occurrence. Rather than using new phenotypic data, the later analysis identified candidate immune exposures from TCR beta sequences and from how often those sequences occurred across donors. To decide whether each TCR beta V gene segment behaved as functional or pseudogenic, an earlier analysis of approximately 600 of the donors relied on high-throughput TCR beta sequencing. Donor age, sex, ethnicity and CMV serostatus were collected together with the repertoire data. A later genetic analysis used genome-wide SNP genotypes for 398 of the 666 donors, treating that subset as a discovery cohort. Every discovery cohort repertoire had been produced on one sequencing platform. Class I and class II HLA loci were covered by the typing at four-digit resolution. The number of typed donors differed by locus: roughly 620-640 for A, B, C, DRB1 and DQB1; 500 to 550 for DQA1; about 600 for DPA1; and roughly 490 for DPB1. Because of strong linkage in the cohort, five DR-DQ haplotypes were treated as single units for association and clustering. On average, roughly 240,000 unique TCR beta nucleotide sequences were sequenced per donor among fewer than 500 genotyped donors of the cohort, with roughly a sixth of those sequences being non-productive.

In total, fewer than 750 healthy bone marrow donors made up the cohort. At the time of sampling, all cohort members were nominally healthy, though unrecorded immune exposures were likely present. The donor tested CMV seronegative, placing the donor among the roughly 350 seronegative members of the cohort. A peripheral blood sample was collected from each donor, and TCR beta sequencing was performed on peripheral blood mononuclear cells. The Qiagen DNeasy Blood Extraction Kit was used to extract genomic DNA from the blood cell samples. Paper-wide results and their limitations: According to a later genetic analysis, donors in an Asian-associated ancestry cluster had fewer N-insertions in productive TCRs than the roughly 670-donor mean. Linkage disequilibrium might explain the correlated functional status among segregating V segments, but an unknown experimental factor could not be ruled out. Over 15 rarely observed V segments, including chromosome 9 orphons, were excluded from the earlier analysis of a few hundred of the donors because counts were too low. In an earlier analysis of about 600 of the donors, most TCR beta V segments appeared in productive rearrangements about 87% or about 30% of the time, broadly matching IMGT annotations. HLA typing was unavailable for some donors at each locus, so association tests used only the typed subset. This cohort had only TCR beta chains sequenced, and the lack of alpha or paired-chain data limited which features could be detected. Most TCR sequences were observed very rarely across donors, whereas some public TCRs were present in many individuals. Strong co-occurrence of HLA alleles, especially DR and DQ, made assigning TCR associations to individual alleles difficult. For the cohort, immune exposure information was limited to CMV serostatus. A later analysis found that HLA-associated TCR beta chains were more clonally expanded and had lower generation probabilities than equally common non-associated chains. In a later genetic analysis, a missense DCLRE1C variant was associated with V-gene and J-gene trimming of TCR beta chains, and the association was replicated in an independent cohort. The study gave a list of about 160 TCR beta chains associated with cytomegalovirus. A further reported finding was that TCR beta sequences accurately predicted the HLA-A and HLA-B alleles for most subjects in the first cohort. Several of the top co-occurrence clusters appeared to be linked to parvovirus B19, influenza, CMV and Epstein-Barr virus, according to a later analysis. The authors suggested that the approach could potentially be generalized to other disease states and immunological phenotypes. A group of highly shared sequence variants was considered likely to be a technical artifact of the sequencing pipeline. A few of the identified cytomegalovirus-associated TCR beta chains were confirmed in vitro to be specific for cytomegalovirus antigens. In both the original and validation cohorts, the classifier was reported to diagnose cytomegalovirus status with high specificity and sensitivity. The presence/absence analyses assumed that sequencing depth was roughly uniform across donors, and that assumption may not be true. A later analysis found that most CMV-associated TCR beta chains appeared HLA-restricted, with HLA associations seemingly driven largely by CMV exposure. Some IMGT-functional V segments, including TRBV6-2 and TRBV6-3, could not be distinguished by the 87-base-pair reads and were therefore excluded. Specific HLA alleles were associated with over 15,000 TCR beta sequences at a false discovery rate of 0.05 in a later analysis. A later analysis found that TCR association rates varied across HLA loci, with DRB1 alleles showing the most associated TCRs and HLA-C alleles the fewest.

Library preparation employed the immunoSEQ multiplex PCR assay. For the multiplex PCR, a mixture combining 60 forward primers for TCR Vbeta segments and 13 reverse primers for TCR Jbeta segments was used. The CDR3 region of rearranged TCR beta genes was amplified from genomic DNA with a multiplex PCR assay. The Illumina HiSeq System was used to sequence the amplified TCR beta libraries as 87-base-pair reads. The paper's data handling went like this. A later analysis counted about 76 million unique TCR beta chains across the 650 to 800 repertoires, and some 12 million of these chains were shared by at least two donors. To remove PCR and sequencing errors, raw reads were error-corrected and collapsed into unique sequences using a nearest-neighbor algorithm that merged closely related sequences. Alignment of CDR3 sequences to IMGT reference sequences was used to assign V, D and J gene segments. For a sequence to be retained, a match of at least six nucleotides was required to both a V gene segment and a J gene segment. A rearrangement counted as productive if the CDR3 had no stop codons and remained in frame with V and J, and every other rearrangement counted as non-productive. Following IMGT convention, CDR3 was defined as the stretch from the second conserved V-encoded cysteine up to the conserved J-encoded phenylalanine. The earlier analysis of roughly 590 of the donors excluded sequences that lacked an unambiguous match to a single V gene segment. In an earlier analysis of approximately 550 of the donors, V segments were called functional above 56.7% productive rearrangements and were called segregating when the between-donor standard deviation exceeded 5%. A statistical classification framework was built for diagnosing cytomegalovirus status from the catalog of TCR beta chain sequences. In a later analysis, V and J genes were assigned by comparing TCR nucleotide sequences against IMGT/GENE-DB human TR gene sequences. In a later analysis, CDR3 sequences and most-parsimonious VDJ recombination scenarios were assigned using the TCRdist pipeline. In a later analysis, each TCR beta chain was defined by its CDR3 amino acid sequence together with its V-gene family, and reads without a unique V-gene family were excluded. In a later analysis, 500 to 650 highly shared, low-generation-probability nucleotide sequences were removed to address suspected cross-contamination and a sequencing artifact. In a later analysis, a clonal expansion index for each public chain was calculated from normalized within-repertoire ranks of inferred template counts. In a later analysis, generation probabilities were computed with a VDJ recombination model fitted to out-of-frame rearrangements, and the resulting probabilities were checked against IGoR. A later analysis scored TCR-TCR, TCR-HLA and TCR-CMV co-occurrence with hypergeometric tests, applying a repertoire-size bias correction to TCR pairs. A later analysis estimated false discovery rates by permuting HLA or CMV assignments 20 times. In a later analysis, co-occurring TCRs were grouped using DBSCAN, with TCRdist sequence similarity added in when clustering inside HLA-allele-positive subsets. Repertoires with fewer than 30,000 or more than 120,000 public chains, plus five repertoires with anomalous nucleotide sharing, were excluded from co-occurrence clustering. Entries here come from immuneACCESS through TCRdb and include only in-frame sequences with V and J called. Some clones fail to appear in such tables; in the studies checked, an unresolved V gene covers under half of the shortfall, and the cause of the remainder is unknown. Clone size and V and J calls were adopted from that table, with D and trimming inferred from the DNA. The sample table contains under 200,000 clones; only one count was recorded for over 65% of them. Less than 2% of the sample comes from the top ten.

The V and J ends are trimmed by 10 bases and 10 bases, leaving 29 bases between them. Taken from cysteine to phenylalanine, the CDR3 has 15 residues. The retained sequence is limited to the CDR3, 45 bases, with the frame set at the first base. The germline V gene specifies SNHLY as CDR1 and FYNNEI as CDR2. This TCR was recovered from a woman younger than 45 in good health and CMV-seronegative. The specimen sequenced was PBMCs. The sequence links TRBV2 to TRBJ2-7; D gene: possibly TRBD1, on 7 matching bases. The CDR3 reads as follows: CATLGGGTAGMAQYF. Read as DNA, the sequence is TGTGCCACCCTTGGAGGAGGGACAGCGGGTATGGCCCAGTACTTC. With all but the CDR3 taken from the reference TRBV2 and TRBJ2-7 genes, the full variable domain is: EPEVTQTPSHQVTQMGQEVILRCVPISNHLYFYWYRQILGQKVEFLVSFYNNEISEKSEIFDDQFSVERPDGSNFTLKIRSTKLEDSAMYFCATLGGGTAGMAQYFGPGTRLTVT.